The entry below gives a single T cell receptor beta chain sequence along with its context. As yet, its antigen is unknown. The source of the sample is a study of type 1 and type 2 diabetes patients. Study-level points and caveats: A median of one highly-expanded CD4+ clone, covering 3% to 4.5% of reads, occurred in type 2 diabetes.

Diabetic patients met standard criteria for type 1 or type 2 diabetes. No donor had another autoimmune disease or recent infection within four weeks. Amplification started from genomic DNA. A primer set of 30 forward and 13 reverse primers amplified the CDR3. From the multiplex PCR reads, TCRdb called clonotypes with MiXCR, one entry per CDR3 protein. The sample yields a few hundred thousand distinct CDR3 sequences, roughly 48% seen once. The CDR3 is made up of 14 amino acids. The germline V gene has CDR1 SNHLY and CDR2 FYNNEI. V lost 3 bases to trimming and J lost 6 bases, with 9 bases between them. The sample consisted of peripheral blood mononuclear cells (PBMCs). This TCR came from a man younger than 35 with type 2 diabetes. The chain is built from TRBV2 and TRBJ1-6, with unresolved D. CDR3 in amino acids: CASSDPVRNSPLHF. The CDR3 nucleotides are TGTGCCAGCAGTGATCCGGTCCGTAATTCACCCCTCCACTTT.